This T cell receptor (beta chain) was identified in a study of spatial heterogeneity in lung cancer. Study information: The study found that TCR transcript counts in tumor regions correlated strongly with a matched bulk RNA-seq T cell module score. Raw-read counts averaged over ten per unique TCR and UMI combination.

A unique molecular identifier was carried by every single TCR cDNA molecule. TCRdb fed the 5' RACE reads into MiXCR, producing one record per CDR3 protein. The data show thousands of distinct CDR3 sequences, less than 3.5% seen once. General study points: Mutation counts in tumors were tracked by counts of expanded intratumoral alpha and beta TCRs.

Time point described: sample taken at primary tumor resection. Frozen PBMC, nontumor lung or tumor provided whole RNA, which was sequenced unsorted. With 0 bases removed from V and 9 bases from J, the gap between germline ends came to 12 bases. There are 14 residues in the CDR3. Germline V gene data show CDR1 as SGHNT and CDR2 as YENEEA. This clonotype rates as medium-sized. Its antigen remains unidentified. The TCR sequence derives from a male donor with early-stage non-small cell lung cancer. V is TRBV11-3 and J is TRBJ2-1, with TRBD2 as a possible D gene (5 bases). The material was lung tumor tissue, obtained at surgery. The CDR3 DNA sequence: TGTGCCAGCAGCTTAGAACTACGGAGCGGTGAGCAGTTCTTC. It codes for CASSLELRSGEQFF.